Reported below is one T cell receptor beta chain. Its target is not known. Amplification used 60 Vbeta primers and 13 Jbeta primers. Using immunoSEQ multiplex PCR, the repertoire was profiled, and TCRdb retains in-frame clones only, with some absent. The sample records over 150,000 clones, 75% to 85% being singletons. Germline CDR1 and CDR2: LNHNV and YYDKDF (reference sequence). The CDR3 is 14 residues long. Trimming took 0 bases from V and 5 from J, leaving 8 bases between them. The source of the sample is a study of cytomegalovirus exposure and HLA in healthy donors. The study's findings and limits: About 87% or about 30% of the time was how often most TCR beta V segments were productive, according to an earlier analysis.

Sequenced sample: PBMCs. The chain employs TRBV15 and TRBJ1-5; D remains unclear. The sequence came from a woman in her forties in good health and CMV-seropositive. CDR3 sequence (DNA): TGTGCCACCAGCAGAGATGCGGGGTATCAGCCCCAGCATTTT. Its translation: CATSRDAGYQPQHF.